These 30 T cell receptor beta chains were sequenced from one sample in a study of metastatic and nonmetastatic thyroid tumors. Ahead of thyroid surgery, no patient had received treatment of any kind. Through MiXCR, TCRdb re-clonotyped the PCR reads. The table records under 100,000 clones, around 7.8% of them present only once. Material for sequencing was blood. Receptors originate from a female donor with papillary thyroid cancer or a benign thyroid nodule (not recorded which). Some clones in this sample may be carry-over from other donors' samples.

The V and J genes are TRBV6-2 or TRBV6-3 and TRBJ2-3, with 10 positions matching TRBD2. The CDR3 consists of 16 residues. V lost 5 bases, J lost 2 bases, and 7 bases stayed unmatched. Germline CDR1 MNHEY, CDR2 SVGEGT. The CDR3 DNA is TGTGCCAGCAGTGTCCGTAGCGGGGGGTTCACAGATACGCAGTATTTT. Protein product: CASSVRSGGFTDTQYF.

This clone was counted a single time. The CDR3 bases are TGTGCCAGCATGAGGAAGGGTGCAAGCTCTGGGGCCAACGTCCTGACTTTC. It encodes CASMRKGASSGANVLTF. V gene TRBV13 combines with J gene TRBJ2-6; D uncertain. V gave up 7 bases and J gave up 0 bases, with 16 bases separating them. This CDR3 has 17 residues. Germline-derived CDR1 and CDR2 are PRHDT and FYEKMQ (reference sequence).

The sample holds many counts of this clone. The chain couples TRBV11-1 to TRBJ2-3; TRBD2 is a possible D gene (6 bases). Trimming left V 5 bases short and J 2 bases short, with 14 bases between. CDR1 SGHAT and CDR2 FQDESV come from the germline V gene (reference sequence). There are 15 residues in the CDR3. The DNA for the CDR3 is TGTGCCAGCAGCCCGTCGACTAGTTCCACAGATACGCAGTATTTT. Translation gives CASSPSTSSTDTQYF.

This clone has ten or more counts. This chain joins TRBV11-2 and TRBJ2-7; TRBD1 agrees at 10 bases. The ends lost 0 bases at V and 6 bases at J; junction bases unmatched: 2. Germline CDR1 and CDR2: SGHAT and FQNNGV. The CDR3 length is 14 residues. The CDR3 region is CASSLERTGGEQYF. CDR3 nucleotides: TGTGCCAGCAGCTTAGAGAGGACAGGGGGCGAGCAGTACTTC.

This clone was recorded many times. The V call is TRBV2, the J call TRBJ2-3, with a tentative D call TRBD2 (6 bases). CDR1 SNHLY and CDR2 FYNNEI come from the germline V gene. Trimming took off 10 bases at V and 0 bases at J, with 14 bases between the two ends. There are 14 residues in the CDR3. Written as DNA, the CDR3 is TGTGCCACCCTAGAGGGACTCAGCACAGATACGCAGTATTTT. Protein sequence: CATLEGLSTDTQYF.

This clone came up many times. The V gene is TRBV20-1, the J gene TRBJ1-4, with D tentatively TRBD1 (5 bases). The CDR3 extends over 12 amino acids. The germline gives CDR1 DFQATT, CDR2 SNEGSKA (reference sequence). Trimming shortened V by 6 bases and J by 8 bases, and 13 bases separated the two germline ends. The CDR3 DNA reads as TGCAGTGCAGACCGGGACGCAGAAAAACTGTTTTTT. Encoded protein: CSADRDAEKLFF.

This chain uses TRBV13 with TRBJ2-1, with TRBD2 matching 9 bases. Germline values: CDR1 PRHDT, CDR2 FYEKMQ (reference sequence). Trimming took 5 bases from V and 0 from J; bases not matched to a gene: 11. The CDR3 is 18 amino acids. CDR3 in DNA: TGTGCCAGCAGCCCCGTGGGCGGGGGGGTGAGCTCCTACAATGAGCAGTTCTTC. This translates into CASSPVGGGVSSYNEQFF. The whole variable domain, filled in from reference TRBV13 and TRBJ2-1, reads AAGVIQSPRHLIKEKRETATLKCYPIPRHDTVYWYQQGPGQDPQFLISFYEKMQSDKGSIPDRFSAQQFSDYHSELNMSSLELGDSALYFCASSPVGGGVSSYNEQFFGPGTRLTVL.

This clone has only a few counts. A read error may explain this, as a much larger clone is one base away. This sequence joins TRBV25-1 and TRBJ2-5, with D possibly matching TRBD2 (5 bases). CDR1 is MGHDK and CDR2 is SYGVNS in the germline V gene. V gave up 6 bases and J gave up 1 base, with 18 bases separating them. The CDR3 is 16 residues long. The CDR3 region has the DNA TGTGCCAGCAGCCCTCGGAGGCGGCGAATCCAAGAGACCCAGTACTTC. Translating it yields CASSPRRRRIQETQYF.

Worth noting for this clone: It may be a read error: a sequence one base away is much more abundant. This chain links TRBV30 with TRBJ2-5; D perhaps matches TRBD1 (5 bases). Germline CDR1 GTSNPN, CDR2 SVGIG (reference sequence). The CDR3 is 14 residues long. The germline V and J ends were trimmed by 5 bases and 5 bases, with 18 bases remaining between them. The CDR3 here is CAWVVTVKEETQYF. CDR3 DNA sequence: TGTGCCTGGGTTGTGACAGTTAAAGAGGAGACCCAGTACTTC.

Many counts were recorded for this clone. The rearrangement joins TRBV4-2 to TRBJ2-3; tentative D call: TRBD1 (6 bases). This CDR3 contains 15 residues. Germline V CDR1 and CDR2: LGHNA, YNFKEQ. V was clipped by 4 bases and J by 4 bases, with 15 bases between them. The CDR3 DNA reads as TGTGCCAGCAGCCGAGAGTTTTCAGGGGCAGATACGCAGTATTTT. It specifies CASSREFSGADTQYF.

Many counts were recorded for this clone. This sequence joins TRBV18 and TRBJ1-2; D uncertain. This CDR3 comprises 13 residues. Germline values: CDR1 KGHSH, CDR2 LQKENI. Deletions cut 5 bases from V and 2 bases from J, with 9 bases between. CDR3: CASSLTLNYGYTF. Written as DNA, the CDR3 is TGTGCCAGCTCATTGACCCTAAACTATGGCTACACCTTC.

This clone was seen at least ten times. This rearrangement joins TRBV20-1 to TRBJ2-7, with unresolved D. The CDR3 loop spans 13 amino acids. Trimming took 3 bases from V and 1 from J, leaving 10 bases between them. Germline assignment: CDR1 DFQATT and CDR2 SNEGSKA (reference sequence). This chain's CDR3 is CSASPDGSYEQYF. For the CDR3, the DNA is TGCAGTGCTAGCCCGGACGGATCCTACGAGCAGTACTTC.

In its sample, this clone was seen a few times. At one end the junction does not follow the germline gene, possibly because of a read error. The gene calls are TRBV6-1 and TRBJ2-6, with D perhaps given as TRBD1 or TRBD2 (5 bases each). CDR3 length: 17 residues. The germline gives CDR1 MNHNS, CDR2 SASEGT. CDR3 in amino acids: CASSELAGQTGASVLTF. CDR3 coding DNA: TGTGCCAGCAGTGAATTGGCAGGTCAAACCGGGGCCAGCGTCCTGACTTTC.

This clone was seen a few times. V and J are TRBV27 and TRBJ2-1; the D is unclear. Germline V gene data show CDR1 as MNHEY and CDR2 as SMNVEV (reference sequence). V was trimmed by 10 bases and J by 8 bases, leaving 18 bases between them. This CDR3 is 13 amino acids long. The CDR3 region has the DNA TGTGCCACTTCCCCCGGCGTGGCGGATGAGCAGTTCTTC. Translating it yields CATSPGVADEQFF.

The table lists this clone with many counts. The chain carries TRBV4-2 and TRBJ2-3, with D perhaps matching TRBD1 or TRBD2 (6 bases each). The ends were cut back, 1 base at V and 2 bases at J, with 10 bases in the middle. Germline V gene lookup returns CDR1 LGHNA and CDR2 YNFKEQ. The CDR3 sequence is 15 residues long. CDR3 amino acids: CASSQGGADTDTQYF. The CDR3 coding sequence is TGTGCCAGCAGCCAAGGGGGGGCGGACACAGATACGCAGTATTTT.

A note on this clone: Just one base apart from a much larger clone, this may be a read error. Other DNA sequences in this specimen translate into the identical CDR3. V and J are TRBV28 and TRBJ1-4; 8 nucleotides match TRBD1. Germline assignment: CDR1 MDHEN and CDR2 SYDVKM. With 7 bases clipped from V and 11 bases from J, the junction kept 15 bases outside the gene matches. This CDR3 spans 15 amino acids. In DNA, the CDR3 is TGTGCCAGCACCGATTCTCCAGGGGGCCTCGAGAAACTGTTTTTT. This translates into CASTDSPGGLEKLFF.

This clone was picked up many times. CDR3 nucleotides: TGTGCCAGCAGTTTATTCCAGGGAAGGAGCTACACCTTC. Residues: CASSLFQGRSYTF. The chain joins TRBV27 to TRBJ1-2, with D possibly being TRBD1 (5 bases). The CDR3 length is 13 residues. V was pared by 1 base and J by 9 bases, with 12 bases between. Germline-derived CDR1 and CDR2 are MNHEY and SMNVEV (reference sequence).

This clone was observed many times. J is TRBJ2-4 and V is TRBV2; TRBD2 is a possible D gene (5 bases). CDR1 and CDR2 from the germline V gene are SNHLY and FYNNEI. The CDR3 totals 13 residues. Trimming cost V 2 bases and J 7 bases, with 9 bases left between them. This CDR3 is CASSETWTNIQYF. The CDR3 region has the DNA TGTGCCAGCAGTGAAACTTGGACTAACATTCAGTACTTC.

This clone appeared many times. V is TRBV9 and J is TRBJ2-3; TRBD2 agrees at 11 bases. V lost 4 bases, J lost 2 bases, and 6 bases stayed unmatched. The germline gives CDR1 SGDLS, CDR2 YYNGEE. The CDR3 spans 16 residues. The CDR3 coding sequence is TGTGCCAGCAGCAAGGGACTAGCGGCGCTCACAGATACGCAGTATTTT. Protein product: CASSKGLAALTDTQYF.

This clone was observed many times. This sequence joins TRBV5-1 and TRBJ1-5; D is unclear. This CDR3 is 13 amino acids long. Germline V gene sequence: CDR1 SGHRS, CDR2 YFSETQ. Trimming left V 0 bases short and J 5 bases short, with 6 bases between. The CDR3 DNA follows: TGCGCCAGCAGCTTGGACGTAGATCAGCCCCAGCATTTT. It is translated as CASSLDVDQPQHF.

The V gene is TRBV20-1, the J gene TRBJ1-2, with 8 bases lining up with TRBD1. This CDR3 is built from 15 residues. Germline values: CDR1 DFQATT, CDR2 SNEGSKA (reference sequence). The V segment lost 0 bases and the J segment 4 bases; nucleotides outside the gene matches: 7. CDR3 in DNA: TGCAGTGCTAGAGATCGTCCGGGACAGGTCTATGGCTACACCTTC. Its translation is CSARDRPGQVYGYTF.

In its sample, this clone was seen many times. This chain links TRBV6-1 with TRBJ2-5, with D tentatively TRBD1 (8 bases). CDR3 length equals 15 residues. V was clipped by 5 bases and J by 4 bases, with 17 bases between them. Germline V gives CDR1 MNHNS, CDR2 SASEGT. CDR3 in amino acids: CASSRNTGGGETQYF. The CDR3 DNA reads TGTGCCAGCAGTCGGAACACAGGGGGGGGAGAGACCCAGTACTTC.

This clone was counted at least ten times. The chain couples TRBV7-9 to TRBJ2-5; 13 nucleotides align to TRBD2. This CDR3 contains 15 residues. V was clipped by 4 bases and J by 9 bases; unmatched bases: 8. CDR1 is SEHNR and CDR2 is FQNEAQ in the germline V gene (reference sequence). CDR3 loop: CASSSGTSGVRAQYF. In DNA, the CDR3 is TGTGCCAGCAGCTCCGGGACTAGCGGGGTGCGGGCCCAGTACTTC.

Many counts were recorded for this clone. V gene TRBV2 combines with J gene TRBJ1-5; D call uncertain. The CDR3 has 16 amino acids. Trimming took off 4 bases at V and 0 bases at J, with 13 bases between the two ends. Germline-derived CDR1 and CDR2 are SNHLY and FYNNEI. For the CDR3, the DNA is TGTGCCAGCAGTGCCATCTGGACGGATAGCAATCAGCCCCAGCATTTT. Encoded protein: CASSAIWTDSNQPQHF.

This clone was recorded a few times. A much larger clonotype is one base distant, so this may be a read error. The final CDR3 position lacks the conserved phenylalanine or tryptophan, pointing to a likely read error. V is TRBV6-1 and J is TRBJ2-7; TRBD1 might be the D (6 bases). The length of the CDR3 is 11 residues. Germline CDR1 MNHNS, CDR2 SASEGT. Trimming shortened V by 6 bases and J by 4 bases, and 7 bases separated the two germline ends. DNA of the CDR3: TGTGCCAGCAGCACAGGGTACGAGCAGTACCTC. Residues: CASSTGYEQYL.

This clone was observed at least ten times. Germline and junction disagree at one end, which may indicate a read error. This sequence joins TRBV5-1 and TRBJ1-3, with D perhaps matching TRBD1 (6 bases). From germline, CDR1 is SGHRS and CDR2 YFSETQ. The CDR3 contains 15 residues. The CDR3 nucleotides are TGCGCCAACAGCCGGACAGTTTCCTCTGGAAACACCATATATTTT. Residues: CANSRTVSSGNTIYF.

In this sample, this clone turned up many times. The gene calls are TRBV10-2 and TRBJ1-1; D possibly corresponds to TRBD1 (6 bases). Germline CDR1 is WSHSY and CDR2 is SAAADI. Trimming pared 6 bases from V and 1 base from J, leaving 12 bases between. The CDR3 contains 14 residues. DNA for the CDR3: TGCGCCAGCAGGAAGGACAGACAGAACACTGAAGCTTTCTTT. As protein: CASRKDRQNTEAFF.

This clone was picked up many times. CDR3 sequence reads: CASMAGVLNEQFF. CDR3 coding DNA: TGTGCCAGCATGGCGGGGGTCCTCAATGAGCAGTTCTTC. V usage is TRBV6-1 and J usage is TRBJ2-1; TRBD2 matches at 7 bases. Germline V gene sequence: CDR1 MNHNS, CDR2 SASEGT. The CDR3 contains 13 residues. Trimming took 7 bases from V and 6 from J; bases not matched to a gene: 6.

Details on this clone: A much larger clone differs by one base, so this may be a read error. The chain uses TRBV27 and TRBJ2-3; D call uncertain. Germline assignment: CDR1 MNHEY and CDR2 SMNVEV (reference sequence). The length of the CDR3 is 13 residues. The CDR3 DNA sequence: TGTGCCAGCAGTAGTGGAACCACAGATACGAAGTATTTT. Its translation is CASSSGTTDTKYF.

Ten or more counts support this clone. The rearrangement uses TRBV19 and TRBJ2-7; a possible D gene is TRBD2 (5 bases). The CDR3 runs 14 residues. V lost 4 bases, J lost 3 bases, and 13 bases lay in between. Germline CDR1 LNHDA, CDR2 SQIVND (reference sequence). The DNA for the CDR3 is TGTGCCAGTAGTAATTTATTCGAGGGCTACGAGCAGTACTTC. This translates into CASSNLFEGYEQYF.